The source of this TCR beta chain is a study of T cell responses to AZD1222 COVID-19 vaccine. CDR1 and CDR2 from the germline V gene are LGHDT and YNNKEL (reference sequence). The CDR3 is 17 amino acids. V gave up 0 bases and J gave up 0 bases; unmatched junction bases: 3. Only in-frame clones appear in the TCRdb table, and some are missing; sequencing was by immunoSEQ multiplex PCR. The repertoire consists of about 120,000 clones, with 91% occurring once and the leading ten covering around 2.8%. This sequence was found in an adult in good health. This sequence joins TRBV3-1 (or the pseudogene TRBV3-2) and TRBJ2-2; 8 bases agree with TRBD2. Sequenced here: peripheral blood, sampled on day 0 of AZD1222 vaccination. This CDR3 reads CASSQDREGSNTGELFF. CDR3 nucleotide sequence: TGTGCCAGCAGCCAAGATCGGGAGGGCTCGAACACCGGGGAGCTGTTTTTT.